This TCR beta chain was identified during a study of blood T cell repertoires in COVID-19. Study in general: Sites in the United States, Italy and Spain provided acute and convalescent COVID-19 samples.

The repertoire was sequenced with immunoSEQ multiplex PCR; TCRdb's copy has only in-frame clones and lacks some. The sample lists 200,000 to 300,000 clones; 75% to 85% were seen once. This clone was detected only a few times. This CDR3 contains 12 residues. The V gene lost 10 bases and the J gene lost 6 bases, with 15 bases spanning the gap. The germline CDR1 and CDR2 sequences are SGHTA and FQGNSA. This sequence originates from a human donor in a cohort sampled during active COVID-19. Source material: peripheral blood. This chain links TRBV7-2 with TRBJ2-5; D possibly corresponds to TRBD1 (7 bases). CDR3: CATKGAGKTQYF. In DNA, the CDR3 is TGTGCCACCAAGGGGGCGGGAAAGACCCAGTACTTC.